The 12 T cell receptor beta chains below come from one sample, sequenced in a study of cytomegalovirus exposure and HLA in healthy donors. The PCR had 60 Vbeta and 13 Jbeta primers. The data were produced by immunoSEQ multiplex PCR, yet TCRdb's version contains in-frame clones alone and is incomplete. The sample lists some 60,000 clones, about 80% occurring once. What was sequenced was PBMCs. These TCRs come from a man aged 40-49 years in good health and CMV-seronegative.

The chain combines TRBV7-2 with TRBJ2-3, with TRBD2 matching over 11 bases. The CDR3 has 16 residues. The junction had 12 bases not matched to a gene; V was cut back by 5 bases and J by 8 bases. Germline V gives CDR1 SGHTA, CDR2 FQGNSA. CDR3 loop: CASSRAGLAGGSTQYF. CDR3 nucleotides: TGTGCCAGCAGCCGGGCGGGGCTAGCGGGGGGTAGTACGCAGTATTTT.

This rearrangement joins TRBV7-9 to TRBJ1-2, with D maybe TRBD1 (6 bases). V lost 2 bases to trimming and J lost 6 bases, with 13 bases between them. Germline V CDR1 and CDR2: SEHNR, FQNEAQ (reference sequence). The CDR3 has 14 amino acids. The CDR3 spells CASSLLQGAHGYTF. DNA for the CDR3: TGTGCCAGCAGCTTATTACAGGGAGCACATGGCTACACCTTC.

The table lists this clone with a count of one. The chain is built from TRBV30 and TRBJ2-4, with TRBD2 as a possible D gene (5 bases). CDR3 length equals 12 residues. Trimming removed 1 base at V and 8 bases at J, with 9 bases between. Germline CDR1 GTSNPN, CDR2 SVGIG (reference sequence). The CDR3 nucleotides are TGTGCCTGGAGTGCCTCCGGGGACATTCAGTACTTC. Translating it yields CAWSASGDIQYF.

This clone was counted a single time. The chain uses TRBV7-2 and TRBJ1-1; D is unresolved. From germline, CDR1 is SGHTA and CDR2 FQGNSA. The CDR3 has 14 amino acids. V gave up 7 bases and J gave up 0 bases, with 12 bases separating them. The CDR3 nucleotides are TGTGCCAGCAACACGCCGGGAATGAACACTGAAGCTTTCTTT. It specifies CASNTPGMNTEAFF.

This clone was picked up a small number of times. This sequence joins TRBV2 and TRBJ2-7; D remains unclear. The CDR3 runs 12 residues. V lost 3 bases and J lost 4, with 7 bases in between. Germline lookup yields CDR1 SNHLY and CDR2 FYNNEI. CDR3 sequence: CASSEGPYEQYF. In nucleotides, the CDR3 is TGTGCCAGCAGTGAGGGCCCGTACGAGCAGTACTTC.

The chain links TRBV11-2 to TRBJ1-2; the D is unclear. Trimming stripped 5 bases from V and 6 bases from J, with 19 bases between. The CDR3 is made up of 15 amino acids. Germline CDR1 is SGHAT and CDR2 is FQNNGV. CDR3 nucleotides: TGTGCCAGCAGCGCCATTCGAGGGAGGGAGAATGGCTACACCTTC. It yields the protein CASSAIRGRENGYTF.

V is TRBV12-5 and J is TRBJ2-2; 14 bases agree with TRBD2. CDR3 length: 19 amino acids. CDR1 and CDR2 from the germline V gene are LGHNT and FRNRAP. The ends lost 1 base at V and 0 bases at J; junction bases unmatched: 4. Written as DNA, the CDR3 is TGTGCTAGTGGTTTGGCCGGACTAGCGGGGGGATCGAACACCGGGGAGCTGTTTTTT. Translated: CASGLAGLAGGSNTGELFF. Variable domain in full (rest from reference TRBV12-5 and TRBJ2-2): DARVTQTPRHKVTEMGQEVTMRCQPILGHNTVFWYRQTMMQGLELLAYFRNRAPLDDSGMPKDRFSAEMPDATLATLKIQPSEPRDSAVYFCASGLAGLAGGSNTGELFFGEGSRLTVL.

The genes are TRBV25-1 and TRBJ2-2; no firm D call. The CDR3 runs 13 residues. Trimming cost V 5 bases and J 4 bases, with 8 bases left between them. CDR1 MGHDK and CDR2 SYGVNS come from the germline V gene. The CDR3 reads CASSLSGTGELFF. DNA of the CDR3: TGTGCCAGCAGTTTATCGGGCACCGGGGAGCTGTTTTTT.

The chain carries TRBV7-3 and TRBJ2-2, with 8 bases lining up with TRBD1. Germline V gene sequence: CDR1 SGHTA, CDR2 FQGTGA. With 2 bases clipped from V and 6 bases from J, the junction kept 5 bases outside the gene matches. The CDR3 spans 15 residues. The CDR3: CASSLLGQGAGELFF. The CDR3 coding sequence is TGTGCCAGCAGCTTACTAGGACAGGGTGCCGGGGAGCTGTTTTTT.

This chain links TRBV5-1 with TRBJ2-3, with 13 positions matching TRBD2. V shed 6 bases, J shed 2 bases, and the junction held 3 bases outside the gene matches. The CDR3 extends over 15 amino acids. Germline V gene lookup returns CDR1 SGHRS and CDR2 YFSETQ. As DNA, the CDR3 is TGCGCCAGCACGACTAGCGGGGGGTACACAGATACGCAGTATTTT. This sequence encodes CASTTSGGYTDTQYF.

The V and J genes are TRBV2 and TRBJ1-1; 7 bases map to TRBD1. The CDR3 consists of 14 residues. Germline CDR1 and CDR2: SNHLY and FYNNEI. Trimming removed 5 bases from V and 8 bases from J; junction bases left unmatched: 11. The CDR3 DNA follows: TGTGCCAGCAGTCAGGCCCGACAGGGACTGGAAGCTTTCTTT. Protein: CASSQARQGLEAFF.

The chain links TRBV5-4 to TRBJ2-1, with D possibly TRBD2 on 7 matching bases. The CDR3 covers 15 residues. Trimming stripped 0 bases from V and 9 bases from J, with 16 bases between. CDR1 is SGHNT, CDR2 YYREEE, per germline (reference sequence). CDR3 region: CASSLGSGGIGEQFF. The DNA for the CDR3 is TGTGCCAGCAGCTTGGGTTCGGGGGGCATTGGTGAGCAGTTCTTC.